The 22 T cell receptor beta chains given below trace back to one sample, sequenced in a study of blood T cells in healthy people across ages. The use of a sample-barcoded 5' primer and a J-beta primer mix characterized a second PCR of about 7 to 12 cycles. TCRdb reprocessed the 5' RACE reads via MiXCR and lists one record per CDR3 protein. The sample has hundreds of thousands of distinct CDR3 sequences, about three fifths seen once; the top ten hold about 20%. The sequenced sample consisted of blood. The receptors stem from a young man in good health.

This clonotype was detected a few times. The rearrangement joins TRBV28 to TRBJ2-7; D is possibly TRBD2 (6 bases). There are 12 residues in the CDR3. V was trimmed by 6 bases and J by 1 base, leaving 7 bases between them. Germline V CDR1 and CDR2: MDHEN, SYDVKM. The CDR3 nucleotides read TGTGCCAGCAGGCGGGGTTCCTACGAGCAGTACTTC. Protein: CASRRGSYEQYF.

The rearrangement uses TRBV5-6 and TRBJ2-5, with TRBD2 identical over 9 bases. Unmatched junction bases numbered 6, after V lost 2 bases and J lost 1 base. Germline CDR1 is SGHDT and CDR2 is YYEEEE. CDR3 length: 16 residues. Written as DNA, the CDR3 is TGTGCCAGCAGCTTCACTCTAGCGGGGCTCCAAGAGACCCAGTACTTC. As protein: CASSFTLAGLQETQYF.

This clonotype was detected only a few times. The chain recombines TRBV29-1 with TRBJ2-1; D is uncertain. V lost 5 bases and J lost 7, with 15 bases in between. The CDR3 contains 13 residues. The V gene's germline CDR1 is SQVTM and CDR2 ANQGSEA. The CDR3 DNA sequence: TGCAGCGTTCCACCCGGAATTCAAAATGAGCAGTTCTTC. Translation gives CSVPPGIQNEQFF.

This rearrangement joins TRBV2 to TRBJ2-7, with D unresolved. The CDR3 length is 13 residues. The V gene lost 7 bases and the J gene lost 3 bases, with 13 bases spanning the gap. The germline V gene encodes CDR1 SNHLY and CDR2 FYNNEI. CDR3 sequence (DNA): TGTGCCAGCACCCTACGTGAGGACTACGAGCAGTACTTC. Protein product: CASTLREDYEQYF.

This clonotype was recorded only once. V gene TRBV27 combines with J gene TRBJ1-6; D may be TRBD1 (5 bases). Germline V gene sequence: CDR1 MNHEY, CDR2 SMNVEV (reference sequence). The germline V and J ends were trimmed by 5 bases and 6 bases, with 8 bases remaining between them. This CDR3 spans 13 amino acids. The CDR3 protein is CASSGAGNSPLHF. DNA for the CDR3: TGTGCCAGCAGTGGGGCGGGTAATTCACCCCTCCACTTT.

The chain carries TRBV4-2 and TRBJ1-1; possible D gene TRBD1, 6 bases. V gave up 4 bases and J gave up 5 bases, with 17 bases separating them. This CDR3 is built from 15 residues. Germline-derived CDR1 and CDR2 are LGHNA and YNFKEQ. The chain's CDR3 is CASSPQLGGGTEAFF. The CDR3 DNA reads as TGTGCCAGCAGCCCCCAGCTAGGGGGTGGGACTGAAGCTTTCTTT.

The table lists this clonotype with a few counts. The chain combines TRBV20-1 with TRBJ2-7; no reliable D call. Trimming shortened V by 0 bases and J by 2 bases, and 14 bases separated the two germline ends. The CDR3 contains 15 residues. Germline V lookup: CDR1 DFQATT, CDR2 SNEGSKA (reference sequence). The CDR3 nucleotides are TGCAGTGCTAGAGATCACTTGGGCCTTACCTACGAGCAGTACTTC. This encodes CSARDHLGLTYEQYF.

The CDR3 region has the DNA TGTGCCAGCAGCTTAAGCACGCTGAACACTGAAGCTTTCTTT. It translates to CASSLSTLNTEAFF. The J gene is TRBJ1-1, the V gene TRBV7-2; D is unresolved. This CDR3 is 14 amino acids long. The ends were cut back, 2 bases at V and 0 bases at J, with 7 bases in the middle. Germline V gene lookup returns CDR1 SGHTA and CDR2 FQGNSA.

This clonotype was detected only once. The chain couples TRBV7-9 to TRBJ1-4; 7 bases are shared with TRBD1. CDR1 and CDR2 from the germline V gene are SEHNR and FQNEAQ (reference sequence). V shed 10 bases and J 7 bases; nucleotides not matched to a gene: 12. CDR3 size: 14 residues. CDR3 sequence: CATSEGAHGEKLFF. The CDR3 DNA is TGTGCCACGTCAGAGGGGGCTCATGGTGAAAAACTGTTTTTT.

This clonotype was seen only a few times. The chain's CDR3 is CSVVNDGYTF. The CDR3 DNA sequence: TGCAGCGTTGTAAACGATGGCTACACCTTC. The J gene is TRBJ1-2, the V gene TRBV29-1; D is unclear. This CDR3 is built from 10 residues. Trimming left V 4 bases short and J 6 bases short, with 6 bases between. CDR1 and CDR2 (germline): SQVTM, ANQGSEA.

This clonotype appeared a few times. The chain employs TRBV6-5 and TRBJ2-1, with D perhaps matching TRBD2 (6 bases). CDR1 MNHEY and CDR2 SVGAGI come from the germline V gene. V was shortened by 4 bases and J by 12 bases, with 10 bases between the two germline ends. This CDR3 spans 11 amino acids. In nucleotides, the CDR3 is TGTGCCAGCAGTTTTGACGGGGGGCAGTTCTTC. It codes for CASSFDGGQFF.

The rearrangement links TRBV20-1 to TRBJ2-3, with D perhaps TRBD1 (6 bases). Germline V CDR1 and CDR2: DFQATT, SNEGSKA (reference sequence). This CDR3 has 18 amino acids. The germline V and J ends were trimmed by 0 bases and 0 bases, with 19 bases remaining between them. CDR3 region: CSARDLWALQGSTDTQYF. Here the CDR3 DNA reads TGCAGTGCTAGAGATTTATGGGCGCTTCAGGGGAGCACAGATACGCAGTATTTT.

The V and J genes are TRBV6-1 and TRBJ2-7, with a tentative D call TRBD2 (5 bases). Germline CDR1 MNHNS, CDR2 SASEGT. V was shortened by 2 bases and J by 2 bases, with 10 bases between the two germline ends. The CDR3 covers 14 residues. CDR3 amino acids: CASSELASTYEQYF. The CDR3 DNA reads TGTGCCAGCAGTGAACTGGCTAGCACCTACGAGCAGTACTTC.

This chain links TRBV14 with TRBJ2-1; D not resolved. CDR1 and CDR2 from the germline V gene are SGHDN and FVKESK. V was cut by 3 bases and J by 9 bases, with 12 bases left in between. There are 13 residues in the CDR3. CDR3 in DNA: TGTGCCAGCAGCCAGTCTGCGAGTTCTGAGCAGTTCTTC. Translating it yields CASSQSASSEQFF.

The chain carries TRBV3-1 and TRBJ2-5, with 9 bases aligning to TRBD2. J lost 2 bases, V lost 3 bases, and 19 bases had no gene match. CDR1 and CDR2 (germline): LGHDT, YNNKEL (reference sequence). The CDR3 covers 20 residues. CDR3 in amino acids: CASSQPRSELAGAPQETQYF. CDR3 bases: TGTGCCAGCAGCCAGCCACGAAGTGAGTTAGCGGGGGCCCCTCAAGAGACCCAGTACTTC.

J is TRBJ2-5 and V is TRBV25-1, with 7 bases aligning to TRBD1. Matching the DNA end better, TRBJ2-7 makes the J call doubtful. The CDR3 spans 15 residues. From germline, CDR1 is MGHDK and CDR2 SYGVNS. The CDR3 nucleotides read TGTGCCAGCAGTGAACCCACGACAGGGTCAAACGAGCAGTACTTC. It specifies CASSEPTTGSNEQYF.

This clonotype was detected many times. The rearrangement uses TRBV5-5 and TRBJ2-7, with a possible D match to TRBD2 (6 bases). Germline values: CDR1 SGHKS, CDR2 YYEKEE (reference sequence). Trimming removed 5 bases from V and 3 bases from J, with 15 bases in between. The CDR3 consists of 14 residues. The CDR3 bases are TGTGCCAGCAGTTCCGGGACTGTTAGCTACGAGCAGTACTTC. Translated, it gives CASSSGTVSYEQYF. Combining the CDR3 with reference TRBV5-5 and TRBJ2-7 gives the whole variable domain DAGVTQSPTHLIKTRGQQVTLRCSPISGHKSVSWYQQVLGQGPQFIFQYYEKEERGRGNFPDRFSARQFPNYSSELNVNALLLGDSALYLCASSSGTVSYEQYFGPGTRLTVT.

This clonotype was counted a few times. This sequence joins TRBV7-9 and TRBJ2-7; D call uncertain. The CDR3 extends over 13 amino acids. Trimming stripped 5 bases from V and 6 bases from J, with 14 bases between. Germline V gene lookup returns CDR1 SEHNR and CDR2 FQNEAQ (reference sequence). The CDR3, as DNA: TGTGCCAGCAGCCCTCGACCCGCTGGCGAGCAGTACTTC. It encodes CASSPRPAGEQYF.

This sequence joins TRBV4-2 and TRBJ2-3; D is tentatively TRBD1 or TRBD2 (6 bases each). The CDR3 spans 14 residues. Trimming took off 0 bases at V and 8 bases at J, with 12 bases between the two ends. Germline values: CDR1 LGHNA, CDR2 YNFKEQ. The CDR3 nucleotides read TGTGCCAGCAGCCAAGATATTACGGGGGCTACGCAGTATTTT. It specifies CASSQDITGATQYF.

The J gene is TRBJ1-4, the V gene TRBV12-3 or TRBV12-4; weak D call: TRBD1 (5 bases). This CDR3 contains 15 residues. Trimming took off 6 bases at V and 8 bases at J, with 19 bases between the two ends. CDR3 bases: TGTGCCAGCAGCCCCAAAGGGGTTGGAGAGGAAAAACTGTTTTTT. Translation: CASSPKGVGEEKLFF.

The CDR3 nucleotides read TGTGCCAGCAGTCCGTCGGTGGACGAGCAGTACTTC. Protein sequence: CASSPSVDEQYF. The chain carries TRBV6-2 or TRBV6-3 and TRBJ2-7; D gene uncertain. With 5 bases removed from V and 5 bases from J, the gap between germline ends came to 10 bases. Germline loops: CDR1 MNHEY, CDR2 SVGEGT. The CDR3 sequence is 12 residues long.

The chain joins TRBV20-1 to TRBJ1-5, with D uncertain. From germline, CDR1 is DFQATT and CDR2 SNEGSKA (reference sequence). The length of the CDR3 is 12 residues. V was cut by 6 bases and J by 6 bases, with 12 bases left in between. This chain's CDR3 is CSAGEETQPQHF. CDR3 coding DNA: TGCAGTGCCGGGGAAGAGACTCAGCCCCAGCATTTT.